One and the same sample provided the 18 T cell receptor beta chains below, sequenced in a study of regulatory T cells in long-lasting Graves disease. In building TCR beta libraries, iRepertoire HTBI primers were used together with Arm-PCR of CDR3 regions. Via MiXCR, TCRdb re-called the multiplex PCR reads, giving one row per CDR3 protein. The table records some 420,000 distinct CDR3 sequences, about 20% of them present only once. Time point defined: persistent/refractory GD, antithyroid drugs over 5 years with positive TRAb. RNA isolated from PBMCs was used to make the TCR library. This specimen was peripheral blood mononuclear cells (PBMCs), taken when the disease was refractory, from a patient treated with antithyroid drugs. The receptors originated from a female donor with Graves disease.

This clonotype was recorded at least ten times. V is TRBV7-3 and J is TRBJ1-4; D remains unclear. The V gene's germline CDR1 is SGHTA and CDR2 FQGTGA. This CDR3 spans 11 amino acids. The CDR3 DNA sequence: TGTGGGGTGCAGGAGACTGAAAAACTGTTTTTT. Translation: CGVQETEKLFF.

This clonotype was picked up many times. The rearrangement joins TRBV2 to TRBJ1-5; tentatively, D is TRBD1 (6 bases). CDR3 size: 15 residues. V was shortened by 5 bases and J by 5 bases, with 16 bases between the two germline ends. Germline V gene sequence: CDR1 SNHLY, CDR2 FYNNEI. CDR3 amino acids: CASSPTRDIYQPQHF. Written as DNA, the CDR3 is TGTGCCAGCAGTCCCACTCGGGACATATATCAGCCCCAGCATTTT.

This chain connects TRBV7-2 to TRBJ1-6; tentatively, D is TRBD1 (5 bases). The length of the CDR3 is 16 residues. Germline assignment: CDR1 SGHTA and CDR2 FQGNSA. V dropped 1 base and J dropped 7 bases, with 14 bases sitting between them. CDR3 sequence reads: CASSLVAGGLNSPLHF. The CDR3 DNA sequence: TGTGCCAGCAGCTTAGTGGCCGGGGGTCTGAATTCACCCCTCCACTTT. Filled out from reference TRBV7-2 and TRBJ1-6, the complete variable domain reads GAGVSQSPSNKVTEKGKDVELRCDPISGHTALYWYRQSLGQGLEFLIYFQGNSAPDKSGLPSDRFSAERTGGSVSTLTIQRTQQEDSAVYLCASSLVAGGLNSPLHFGNGTRLTVT.

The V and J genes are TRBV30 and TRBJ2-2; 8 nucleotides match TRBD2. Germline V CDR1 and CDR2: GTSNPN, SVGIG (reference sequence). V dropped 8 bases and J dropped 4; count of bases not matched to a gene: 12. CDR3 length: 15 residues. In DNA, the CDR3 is TGTGCCCGAAAGGAGCGGGGGTTACTCACCGGGGAGCTGTTTTTT. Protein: CARKERGLLTGELFF.

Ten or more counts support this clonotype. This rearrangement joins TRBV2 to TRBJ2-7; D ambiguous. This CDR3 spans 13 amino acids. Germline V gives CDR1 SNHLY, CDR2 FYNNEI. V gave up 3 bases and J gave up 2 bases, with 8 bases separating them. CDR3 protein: CASSDGPTYEQYF. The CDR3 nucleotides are TGTGCCAGCAGTGACGGGCCAACCTACGAGCAGTACTTC.

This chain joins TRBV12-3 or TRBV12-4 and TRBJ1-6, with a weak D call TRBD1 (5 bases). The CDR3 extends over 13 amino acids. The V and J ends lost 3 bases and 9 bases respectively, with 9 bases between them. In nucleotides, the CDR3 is TGTGCCAGCAGTTTCCAGGGTCGTTCACCCCTCCACTTT. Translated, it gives CASSFQGRSPLHF.

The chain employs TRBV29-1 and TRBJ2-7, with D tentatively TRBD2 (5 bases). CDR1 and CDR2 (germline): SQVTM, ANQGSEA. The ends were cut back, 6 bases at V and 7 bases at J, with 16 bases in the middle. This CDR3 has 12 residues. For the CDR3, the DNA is TGCAGCGTCCGGCCGCCTTCGGGGGAGCAGTACTTC. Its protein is CSVRPPSGEQYF.

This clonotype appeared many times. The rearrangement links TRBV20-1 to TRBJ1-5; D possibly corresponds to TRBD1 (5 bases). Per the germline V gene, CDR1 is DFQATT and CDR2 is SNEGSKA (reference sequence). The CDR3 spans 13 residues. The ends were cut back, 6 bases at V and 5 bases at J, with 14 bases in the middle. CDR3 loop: CSAHRGLDQPQHF. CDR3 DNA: TGCAGTGCCCACCGGGGACTTGATCAGCCCCAGCATTTT.

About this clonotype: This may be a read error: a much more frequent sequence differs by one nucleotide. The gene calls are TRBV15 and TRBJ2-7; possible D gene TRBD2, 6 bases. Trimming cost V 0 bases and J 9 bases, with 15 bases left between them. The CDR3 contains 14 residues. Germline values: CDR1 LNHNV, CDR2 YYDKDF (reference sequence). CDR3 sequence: CATSRDRASDGQYF. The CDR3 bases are TGTGCCACCAGCAGAGATCGGGCTAGCGACGGGCAGTACTTC.

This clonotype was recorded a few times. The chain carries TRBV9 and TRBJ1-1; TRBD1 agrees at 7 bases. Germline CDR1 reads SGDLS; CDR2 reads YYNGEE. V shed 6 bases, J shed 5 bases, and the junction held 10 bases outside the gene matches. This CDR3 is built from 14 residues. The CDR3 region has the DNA TGTGCCAGCAACAACCCGACAGGGAGGACTGAAGCTTTCTTT. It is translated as CASNNPTGRTEAFF.

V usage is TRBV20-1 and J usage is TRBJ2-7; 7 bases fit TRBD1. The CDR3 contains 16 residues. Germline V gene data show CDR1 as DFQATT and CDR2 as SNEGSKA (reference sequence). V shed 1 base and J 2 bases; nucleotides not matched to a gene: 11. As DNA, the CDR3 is TGCAGTGCTAGAGGGGCCGGGACAGTACCTACCTACGAGCAGTACTTC. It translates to CSARGAGTVPTYEQYF.

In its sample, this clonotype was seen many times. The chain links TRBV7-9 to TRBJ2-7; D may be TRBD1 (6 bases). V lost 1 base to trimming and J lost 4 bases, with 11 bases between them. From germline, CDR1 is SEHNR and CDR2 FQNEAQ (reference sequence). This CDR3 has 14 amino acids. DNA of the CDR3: TGTGCCAGCAGCTTAGGGACAGAAGATTACGAGCAGTACTTC. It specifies CASSLGTEDYEQYF.

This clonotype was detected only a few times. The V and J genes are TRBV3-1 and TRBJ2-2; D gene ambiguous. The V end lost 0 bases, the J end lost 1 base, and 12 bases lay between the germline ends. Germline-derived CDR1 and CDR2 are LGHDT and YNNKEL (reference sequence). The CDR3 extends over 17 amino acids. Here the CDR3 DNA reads TGTGCCAGCAGCCAAGATAGAATTGAGGTGAACACCGGGGAGCTGTTTTTT. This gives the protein CASSQDRIEVNTGELFF.

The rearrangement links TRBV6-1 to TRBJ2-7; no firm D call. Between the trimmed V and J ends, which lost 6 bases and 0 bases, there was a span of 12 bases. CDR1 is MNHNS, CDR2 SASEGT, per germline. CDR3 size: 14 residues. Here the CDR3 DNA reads TGTGCCAGCAGAATTTTCACAGACTCCTACGAGCAGTACTTC. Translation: CASRIFTDSYEQYF.

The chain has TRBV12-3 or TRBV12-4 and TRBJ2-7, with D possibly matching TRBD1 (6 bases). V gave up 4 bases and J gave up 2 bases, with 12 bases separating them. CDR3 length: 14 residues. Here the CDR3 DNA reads TGTGCCAGCAGTTACTGGGACATCACCTACGAGCAGTACTTC. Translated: CASSYWDITYEQYF.

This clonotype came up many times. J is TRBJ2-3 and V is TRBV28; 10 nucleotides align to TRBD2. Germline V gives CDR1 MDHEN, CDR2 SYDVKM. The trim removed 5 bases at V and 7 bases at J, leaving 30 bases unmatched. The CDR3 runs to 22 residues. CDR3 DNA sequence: TGTGCCAGCAGTCCGACTATACTGGATAGCGGGAGGTGGGTGACCTCAGCCCATACGCAGTATTTT. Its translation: CASSPTILDSGRWVTSAHTQYF.

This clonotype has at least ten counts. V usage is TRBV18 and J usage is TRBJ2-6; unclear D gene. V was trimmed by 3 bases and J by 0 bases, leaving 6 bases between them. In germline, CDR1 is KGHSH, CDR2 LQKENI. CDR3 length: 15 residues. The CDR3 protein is CASSPTRSGANVLTF. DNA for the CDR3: TGTGCCAGCTCACCGACACGCTCTGGGGCCAACGTCCTGACTTTC.

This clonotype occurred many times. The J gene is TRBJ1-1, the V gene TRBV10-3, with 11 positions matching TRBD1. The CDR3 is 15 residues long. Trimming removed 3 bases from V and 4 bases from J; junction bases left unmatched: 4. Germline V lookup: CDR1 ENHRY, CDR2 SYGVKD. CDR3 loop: CAISEYGQGATEAFF. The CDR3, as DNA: TGTGCCATCAGTGAATACGGACAGGGGGCCACTGAAGCTTTCTTT.